This T cell receptor beta chain was identified during a study of post-analysis software for immune sequencing data. General study findings and limits: In patients, five or six TRBV segments were more frequent than in controls, with TRBV5-6, TRBV5-1 and TRBV20-1 among them.

TCR beta cDNA libraries included unique molecular identifiers. A single record per CDR3 protein comes from TCRdb applying MiXCR to the PCR reads. The sample yields around 700,000 distinct CDR3 sequences, approximately 60% seen once. Remarks on this clonotype: Its antigen is undetermined.

This CDR3 is 18 amino acids long. Germline V gene data show CDR1 as LGHNA and CDR2 as YNFKEQ. Trimming took off 1 base at V and 1 base at J, with 16 bases between the two ends. The gene calls are TRBV4-2 and TRBJ1-4, with D uncertain. This receptor was taken from a girl aged 2 to 10 with multiple sclerosis. Sequencing was performed on blood. The DNA for the CDR3 is TGTGCCAGCAGCCAAGGCTCCGGACTGGGAGGAACTAATGAAAAACTGTTTTTT. Amino acids: CASSQGSGLGGTNEKLFF.